This TCR beta chain emerged from a study of blood T cell repertoires in COVID-19. There are 14 residues in the CDR3. CDR1 SNHLY and CDR2 FYNNEI come from the germline V gene. Trimming pared 2 bases from V and 5 bases from J, leaving 10 bases between. The authors' processing: Reference gene primer amplification gave estimated nucleated cell counts. Profiled with immunoSEQ multiplex PCR; TCRdb holds only in-frame clones, not every one. D and trimming come from the DNA, and the V and J calls and clone size come from that table. The sample lists around 370,000 clones, about 88% seen once, with 7.3% in the top ten. This clone was seen once.

The chain employs TRBV2 and TRBJ1-5, with TRBD1 as a possible D gene (6 bases). The sample was peripheral blood. The TCR comes from a woman aged 70-85 years with COVID-19, enrolled during active disease. Here the CDR3 reads CASSENRDDQPQHF. The CDR3 DNA is TGTGCCAGCAGTGAAAACAGGGACGATCAGCCCCAGCATTTT.